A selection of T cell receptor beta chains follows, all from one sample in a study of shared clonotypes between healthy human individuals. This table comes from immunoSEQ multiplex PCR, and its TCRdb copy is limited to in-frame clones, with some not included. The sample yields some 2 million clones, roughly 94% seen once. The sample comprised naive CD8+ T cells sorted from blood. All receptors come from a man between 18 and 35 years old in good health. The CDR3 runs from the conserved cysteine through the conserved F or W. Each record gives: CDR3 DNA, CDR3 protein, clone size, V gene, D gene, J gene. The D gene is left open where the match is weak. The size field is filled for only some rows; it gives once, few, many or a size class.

cdr3_nt: TGCGCCAGCAGCCAAGATCGGACGGGAGGTCGGGGCTACACCTTC; cdr3_aa: CASSQDRTGGRGYTF; clone_size: NA; v_call: TRBV4-3; d_call: NA; j_call: TRBJ1-2
cdr3_nt: TGTGCCAGCAGCTTAGTCGACGGGAGCAATCAGCCCCAGCATTTT; cdr3_aa: CASSLVDGSNQPQHF; clone_size: NA; v_call: TRBV7-2; d_call: NA; j_call: TRBJ1-5
cdr3_nt: TGTGCCAGCAGCTTAGTCTACGCTGAGCAGTTCTTC; cdr3_aa: CASSLVYAEQFF; clone_size: NA; v_call: TRBV11-2; d_call: NA; j_call: TRBJ2-1
cdr3_nt: TGTGCCAGCAGTTTAGAGGGGAGGGACAATCAGCCCCAGCATTTT; cdr3_aa: CASSLEGRDNQPQHF; clone_size: once; v_call: TRBV28; d_call: NA; j_call: TRBJ1-5
cdr3_nt: TGTGCCAGCAGCTTAGAATATGCCTTAACCTACGAGCAGTACTTC; cdr3_aa: CASSLEYALTYEQYF; clone_size: NA; v_call: TRBV7-2; d_call: NA; j_call: TRBJ2-7
cdr3_nt: TGCGCCAGCAGCCAAGAGCGAGCGGGGGCATGGGCCCAGTACTTC; cdr3_aa: CASSQERAGAWAQYF; clone_size: NA; v_call: TRBV4-1; d_call: TRBD2; j_call: TRBJ2-5
cdr3_nt: TGTGCCAGCAGTCGTGGCCCAGGGTCCTACGAGCAGTACTTC; cdr3_aa: CASSRGPGSYEQYF; clone_size: NA; v_call: TRBV7-6; d_call: NA; j_call: TRBJ2-7
cdr3_nt: TGTGCCCTTCTGGGCATGCTGGGTGAAGCTTTCTTT; cdr3_aa: CALLGMLGEAFF; clone_size: NA; v_call: TRBV2; d_call: NA; j_call: TRBJ1-1
cdr3_nt: TGCAGCGCCCCTATGGGGGGTGATGAGCAGTTCTTC; cdr3_aa: CSAPMGGDEQFF; clone_size: NA; v_call: TRBV29-1; d_call: NA; j_call: TRBJ2-1
cdr3_nt: TGTGCCAGCAGTGACAACGCCGGGACAGATAGCACAGATACGCAGTATTTT; cdr3_aa: CASSDNAGTDSTDTQYF; clone_size: NA; v_call: TRBV6-4; d_call: TRBD1; j_call: TRBJ2-3
cdr3_nt: TGTGCCAGCAGCTTAGAACAGGGGACCTACGAGCAGTACTTC; cdr3_aa: CASSLEQGTYEQYF; clone_size: NA; v_call: TRBV11-1; d_call: TRBD1; j_call: TRBJ2-7
cdr3_nt: TGTGCCAGCAGCTTAGCGCTATCTAGCACAGATACGCAGTATTTT; cdr3_aa: CASSLALSSTDTQYF; clone_size: NA; v_call: TRBV7-9; d_call: NA; j_call: TRBJ2-3
cdr3_nt: TGTGCCAGCAGAGGCCTCAATTATGGCTACACCTTC; cdr3_aa: CASRGLNYGYTF; clone_size: NA; v_call: TRBV27; d_call: NA; j_call: TRBJ1-2
cdr3_nt: TGTGCCAGCAGTCCAGAGGACGGCCTAGGGTTAACTGGCTACACCTTC; cdr3_aa: CASSPEDGLGLTGYTF; clone_size: NA; v_call: TRBV27; d_call: NA; j_call: TRBJ1-2
cdr3_nt: TGTGCCAGTAGTATCGGACAGGGGTTGAGCACCGGGGAGCTGTTTTTT; cdr3_aa: CASSIGQGLSTGELFF; clone_size: NA; v_call: TRBV19; d_call: TRBD1; j_call: TRBJ2-2
cdr3_nt: TGTGCCAGCAGCCGACAGGGGGCTCGGGAGCCCCAGCATTTT; cdr3_aa: CASSRQGAREPQHF; clone_size: NA; v_call: TRBV6-1; d_call: TRBD1; j_call: TRBJ1-5
cdr3_nt: TGTGCCAGCAGCTTGGGGCAGCATGACGAGCAGTACTTC; cdr3_aa: CASSLGQHDEQYF; clone_size: NA; v_call: TRBV5-8; d_call: NA; j_call: TRBJ2-7
cdr3_nt: TGCGCCAGCAGCGTCCTGGGGGGGCTACAGTTCTTC; cdr3_aa: CASSVLGGLQFF; clone_size: NA; v_call: TRBV4-3; d_call: NA; j_call: TRBJ2-1
cdr3_nt: TGTGCCAGCAGCCCCGGACTGGCCGGGTATGAGCAGTTCTTC; cdr3_aa: CASSPGLAGYEQFF; clone_size: NA; v_call: TRBV9; d_call: NA; j_call: TRBJ2-1
cdr3_nt: TGTGCCAGCAGACAGGTGGGTGATCAGCCCCAGCATTTT; cdr3_aa: CASRQVGDQPQHF; clone_size: NA; v_call: TRBV28; d_call: NA; j_call: TRBJ1-5
cdr3_nt: TGCGGGGGGACAGATACCTACGAGCAGTACTTC; cdr3_aa: CGGTDTYEQYF; clone_size: NA; v_call: TRBV29-1; d_call: NA; j_call: TRBJ2-7
cdr3_nt: TGTGCCAGCAGCAAAAGCGGGACAGGACTGCATGAGCAGTTCTTC; cdr3_aa: CASSKSGTGLHEQFF; clone_size: once; v_call: TRBV11-3; d_call: NA; j_call: TRBJ2-1
cdr3_nt: TGTGCCAGCAGCGATCTAGGTTCCTACGAGCAGTACTTC; cdr3_aa: CASSDLGSYEQYF; clone_size: NA; v_call: TRBV27; d_call: NA; j_call: TRBJ2-7
cdr3_nt: TGCGCCAGCAGCTTGGAGCAGGGACTAGCCAAAAACATTCAGTACTTC; cdr3_aa: CASSLEQGLAKNIQYF; clone_size: NA; v_call: TRBV5-1; d_call: NA; j_call: TRBJ2-4
cdr3_nt: TGCGCCACCGCGACAGGGCTAGACTACGAGCAGTACTTC; cdr3_aa: CATATGLDYEQYF; clone_size: few; v_call: TRBV4-1; d_call: TRBD1; j_call: TRBJ2-7
cdr3_nt: TGTGCCAGCAGCCAAGATCAAACGGGGGTGGATGGAAACACCATATATTTT; cdr3_aa: CASSQDQTGVDGNTIYF; clone_size: NA; v_call: TRBV4-2; d_call: NA; j_call: TRBJ1-3
cdr3_nt: TGCGCCAGCAGCTTGGACAGGGGGCTGAACACTGAAGCTTTCTTT; cdr3_aa: CASSLDRGLNTEAFF; clone_size: NA; v_call: TRBV5-1; d_call: TRBD1; j_call: TRBJ1-1
cdr3_nt: TGTGCCAGCAGCTTAGAGGTCCAGACGTTGCCCCAGCATTTT; cdr3_aa: CASSLEVQTLPQHF; clone_size: once; v_call: TRBV7-6; d_call: NA; j_call: TRBJ1-5
cdr3_nt: TGTGCCAGCAGTGCTGGGACAGGGCTCTCGATGAACACTGAAGCTTTCTTT; cdr3_aa: CASSAGTGLSMNTEAFF; clone_size: NA; v_call: TRBV2; d_call: TRBD1; j_call: TRBJ1-1
cdr3_nt: TGTGCCAGCAGCCCGAGTCCCGGGACAGGGTGGAACACTGAAGCTTTCTTT; cdr3_aa: CASSPSPGTGWNTEAFF; clone_size: NA; v_call: TRBV11-2; d_call: TRBD1; j_call: TRBJ1-1
cdr3_nt: TGTGCCAGCAGTTTATCAGGGGAGCACTACGAGCAGTACTTC; cdr3_aa: CASSLSGEHYEQYF; clone_size: NA; v_call: TRBV27; d_call: NA; j_call: TRBJ2-7
cdr3_nt: TGTGCCGTACTGCTCAGCCCCTACGAGCAGTACTTC; cdr3_aa: CAVLLSPYEQYF; clone_size: NA; v_call: TRBV2; d_call: NA; j_call: TRBJ2-7
cdr3_nt: TGCGCCAGCAGCCAAGTGGGTTGGGGAGGGCCCTCAAACATTCAGTACTTC; cdr3_aa: CASSQVGWGGPSNIQYF; clone_size: NA; v_call: TRBV4-3; d_call: TRBD2; j_call: TRBJ2-4
cdr3_nt: TGTGCCAGCAGCTCGATTCTAGCGGGGATTTACAATGAGCAGTTCTTC; cdr3_aa: CASSSILAGIYNEQFF; clone_size: NA; v_call: TRBV7-9; d_call: TRBD2; j_call: TRBJ2-1
cdr3_nt: TGTGCCAGCAGCTTAGCGGGGACAGGGGCAGATGGCTACACCTTC; cdr3_aa: CASSLAGTGADGYTF; clone_size: NA; v_call: TRBV7-9; d_call: TRBD1; j_call: TRBJ1-2
cdr3_nt: TGTGCCAGCAGTTTCTCTAGCGGGAGTTACTATTACGAGCAGTACTTC; cdr3_aa: CASSFSSGSYYYEQYF; clone_size: NA; v_call: TRBV27; d_call: TRBD2; j_call: TRBJ2-7
cdr3_nt: TGTGCCAGCAGCTCCAGGGTGATGAACACCGGGGAGCTGTTTTTT; cdr3_aa: CASSSRVMNTGELFF; clone_size: NA; v_call: TRBV11-3; d_call: NA; j_call: TRBJ2-2
cdr3_nt: TGCGCCAGCAGGGATTACCTAGCGGTAGGGACCGGGGAGCTGTTTTTT; cdr3_aa: CASRDYLAVGTGELFF; clone_size: once; v_call: TRBV4-1; d_call: TRBD2; j_call: TRBJ2-2
cdr3_nt: TGTGCCAGCAGTTTAGCGGGAGGGCCGTACAATGAGCAGTTCTTC; cdr3_aa: CASSLAGGPYNEQFF; clone_size: NA; v_call: TRBV27; d_call: TRBD2; j_call: TRBJ2-1
cdr3_nt: TGTGCCGTGAACCCGGGACAGGGGGTCTACAATGAGCAGTTCTTC; cdr3_aa: CAVNPGQGVYNEQFF; clone_size: NA; v_call: TRBV30; d_call: TRBD1; j_call: TRBJ2-1
cdr3_nt: TGTGCCAGCAGCCACATTGGACTAGCGGGAAGTGGGGAAGAGACCCAGTACTTC; cdr3_aa: CASSHIGLAGSGEETQYF; clone_size: NA; v_call: TRBV7-9; d_call: TRBD2; j_call: TRBJ2-5
cdr3_nt: TGTGCCAGCAGCTCGGGACAGGGCCGTATCGATACGCAGTATTTT; cdr3_aa: CASSSGQGRIDTQYF; clone_size: NA; v_call: TRBV5-6; d_call: TRBD1; j_call: TRBJ2-3
cdr3_nt: TGTGCCAGCAGCGGTGACAGGGGAGTATCCACCGGGGAGCTGTTTTTT; cdr3_aa: CASSGDRGVSTGELFF; clone_size: once; v_call: TRBV11-3; d_call: TRBD1; j_call: TRBJ2-2
cdr3_nt: TGTGCCAGTAGTATAAAGGGGGCACACACTGAAGCTTTCTTT; cdr3_aa: CASSIKGAHTEAFF; clone_size: NA; v_call: TRBV19; d_call: TRBD1; j_call: TRBJ1-1
cdr3_nt: TGTGCCTGGAGTGTACGAGGGATAGGGGTTGGGAAGCAGTACTTC; cdr3_aa: CAWSVRGIGVGKQYF; clone_size: NA; v_call: TRBV30; d_call: NA; j_call: TRBJ2-7
cdr3_nt: TGCAGCGTTACACAGGGAACCGGGGAGCTGTTTTTT; cdr3_aa: CSVTQGTGELFF; clone_size: NA; v_call: TRBV29-1; d_call: NA; j_call: TRBJ2-2
cdr3_nt: TGTGCCAGCAGCCTTAGCTCCTACAATGAGCAGTTCTTC; cdr3_aa: CASSLSSYNEQFF; clone_size: NA; v_call: TRBV11-3; d_call: NA; j_call: TRBJ2-1
cdr3_nt: TGTGCCAGCAGTTACACGGACGGCAGCTCCTACAATGAGCAGTTCTTC; cdr3_aa: CASSYTDGSSYNEQFF; clone_size: few; v_call: TRBV6-5; d_call: NA; j_call: TRBJ2-1
cdr3_nt: TGTGCCAGCAGCGGCCGGACTAGCGGGAGTTACGAGCAGTACTTC; cdr3_aa: CASSGRTSGSYEQYF; clone_size: NA; v_call: TRBV13; d_call: TRBD2; j_call: TRBJ2-7
cdr3_nt: TGTGCCAGCAGCTTAGCTCGGACCGGCTATGGCTACACCTTC; cdr3_aa: CASSLARTGYGYTF; clone_size: NA; v_call: TRBV11-1; d_call: NA; j_call: TRBJ1-2